This T cell receptor beta chain was documented in a study of T cells in Graves' hyperthyroidism and ophthalmopathy. Study findings and constraints: A median about 6.2 months before onset, the model predicted ophthalmopathy.

Germline V gives CDR1 MGHDK, CDR2 SYGVNS. The CDR3 consists of 13 residues. The junction had 5 bases not matched to a gene; V was cut back by 8 bases and J by 6 bases. Graves' hyperthyroidism showing no ophthalmopathy progression within 18 months was considered stable. Patients between 18 and 65 years old had hyperthyroidism, newly diagnosed and lasting under 2 months. The PBMCs studied were ones that came from about 9.9 ml fresh peripheral blood. Concerning this clonotype: Its specificity is unknown.

RNA transcripts were the template for amplifying TCR beta CDR3 regions. HTBI primers were the set used in a first-round RT-PCR of the TCR CDR3. One entry per CDR3 protein, called by TCRdb with MiXCR from the multiplex PCR reads. The sample has some 800,000 distinct CDR3 sequences, 38% seen once. This sequence originates from a man aged 18 to 35 with Graves' hyperthyroidism. This rearrangement joins TRBV25-1 to TRBJ1-2, with TRBD1 matching over 11 bases. Sequenced input: blood. DNA for the CDR3: TGTGCCAGCTCCGGGACAGGGGGTGATGGCTACACCTTC. It yields the protein CASSGTGGDGYTF.